This TCR beta chain was sequenced for a study of blood T cell repertoires in COVID-19. J was trimmed by 6 bases and V by 3 bases; bases with no gene match: 5. Per germline, CDR1 SGHRS and CDR2 YFSETQ. The CDR3 is made up of 14 amino acids. Assay used: immunoSEQ multiplex PCR; TCRdb lists only in-frame clones, some missing. The table shows under 450,000 clones, with about 87% occurring only once. Material for sequencing was PBMCs or T cells enriched from blood (not recorded which). The chain uses TRBV5-1 and TRBJ2-1; 8 bases line up with TRBD2. The clonotype comes from a man younger than 45 who had recovered from COVID-19. The CDR3 DNA reads as TGCGCCAGCAGCTCGGGGACTAGTGTCAATGAGCAGTTCTTC. This codes for CASSSGTSVNEQFF.